This T cell receptor (beta chain) was observed in a study of identical twins. There are 15 residues in the CDR3. The ends were cut back, 7 bases at V and 2 bases at J, with 13 bases in the middle. The germline gives CDR1 KGHDR, CDR2 SFDVKD. In this sample, this clonotype turned up a few times. TCRdb redid the calling of the 5' RACE reads with MiXCR, one entry per CDR3 protein. The sample consists of hundreds of thousands of distinct CDR3 sequences, less than 10% of them appearing once. Sequencing input: memory (CD45RO+) T cells sorted from blood. The TCR was taken from a young woman in good health. This chain joins TRBV24-1 and TRBJ2-2; D is unresolved. CDR3 nucleotides: TGTGCCACCAGCAGCTCCATTAGTAACACCGGGGAGCTGTTTTTT. Amino acids: CATSSSISNTGELFF.